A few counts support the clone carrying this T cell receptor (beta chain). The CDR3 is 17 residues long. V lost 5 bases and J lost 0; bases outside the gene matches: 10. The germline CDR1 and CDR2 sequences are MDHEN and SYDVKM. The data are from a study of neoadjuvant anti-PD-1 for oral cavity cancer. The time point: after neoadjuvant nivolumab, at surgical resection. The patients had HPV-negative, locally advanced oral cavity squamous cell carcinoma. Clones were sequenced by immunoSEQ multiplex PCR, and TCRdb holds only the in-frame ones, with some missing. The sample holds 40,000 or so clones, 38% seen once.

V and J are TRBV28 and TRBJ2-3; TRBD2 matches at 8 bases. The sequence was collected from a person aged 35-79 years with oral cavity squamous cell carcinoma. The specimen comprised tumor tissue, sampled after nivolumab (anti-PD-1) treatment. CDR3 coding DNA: TGTGCCAGCAGTACGGGGGGGGTAGGAACTAGCACAGATACGCAGTATTTT. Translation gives CASSTGGVGTSTDTQYF.